Below are 21 T cell receptor beta chains sequenced from a single sample in a study of regulatory T cells in long-lasting Graves disease. CDR3 regions were amplified by Arm-PCR using iRepertoire HTBI primers to build TCR beta libraries. Each CDR3 protein gets one entry after TCRdb re-called the multiplex PCR reads with MiXCR. The table lists about 240,000 distinct CDR3 sequences, 20% to 25% of them singletons. Time point given: newly diagnosed GD, antithyroid drugs for less than 3 months. RNA from PBMCs was the source of the TCR library. Source: peripheral blood mononuclear cells (PBMCs), taken at new diagnosis, from a patient treated with antithyroid drugs. These receptors originate from a female donor with Graves disease.

The sample holds many counts of this clonotype. The genes are TRBV3-1 and TRBJ2-7, with TRBD1 as a possible D gene (6 bases). CDR3 length equals 14 residues. Trimming took off 4 bases at V and 7 bases at J, with 17 bases between the two ends. Germline CDR1 and CDR2: LGHDT and YNNKEL (reference sequence). The CDR3 coding sequence is TGTGCCAGCAGCCCGGACAGACCGCGTCGAGAGCAGTACTTC. Translating it yields CASSPDRPRREQYF.

This clonotype has at least ten counts. This chain joins TRBV11-3 and TRBJ2-6, with D unresolved. The V gene lost 5 bases and the J gene lost 0 bases, with 8 bases spanning the gap. Per germline, CDR1 SGHNT and CDR2 YENEEA. The CDR3 sequence is 15 residues long. The CDR3 DNA sequence: TGTGCCAGCAGCCGAAGACTCTCTGGGGCCAACGTCCTGACTTTC. Protein: CASSRRLSGANVLTF.

This clonotype was picked up many times. This chain connects TRBV11-1 to TRBJ2-7, with TRBD1 matching over 7 bases. Germline V gene lookup returns CDR1 SGHAT and CDR2 FQDESV (reference sequence). This CDR3 has 13 amino acids. V lost 3 bases, J lost 4 bases, and 3 bases stayed unmatched. The CDR3 DNA sequence: TGTGCCAGCAGCTTGTACAGGGGATACGAGCAGTACTTC. Its protein is CASSLYRGYEQYF. Based on the CDR3 plus reference TRBV11-1 and TRBJ2-7, the full variable domain is EAEVAQSPRYKITEKSQAVAFWCDPISGHATLYWYRQILGQGPELLVQFQDESVVDDSQLPKDRFSAERLKGVDSTLKIQPAELGDSAMYLCASSLYRGYEQYFGPGTRLTVT.

This clonotype was seen repeatedly, ten times or more. The chain has TRBV20-1 and TRBJ1-1, with no clear D. CDR1 and CDR2 (germline): DFQATT, SNEGSKA (reference sequence). Trimming took 3 bases from V and 1 from J, leaving 6 bases between them. CDR3 length: 12 residues. This chain's CDR3 is CSASKGNTEAFF. CDR3 nucleotide sequence: TGCAGTGCTAGTAAAGGGAACACTGAAGCTTTCTTT.

There are many counts of this clonotype. This chain uses TRBV5-1 with TRBJ2-7, with D possibly being TRBD1 (5 bases). This CDR3 is 13 amino acids long. The V end was cut by 4 bases, the J end by 2 bases, with 10 bases between. The germline gives CDR1 SGHRS, CDR2 YFSETQ. The CDR3 nucleotides read TGCGCCAGCAGCATTGACAGAGCCTACGAGCAGTACTTC. Translation gives CASSIDRAYEQYF.

The rearrangement links TRBV7-2 to TRBJ1-4; maybe TRBD1 (6 bases). The V end lost 4 bases, the J end lost 5 bases, and 14 bases lay between the germline ends. The CDR3 runs 15 residues. Germline V gene lookup returns CDR1 SGHTA and CDR2 FQGNSA. CDR3 amino acids: CASSSTGISNEKLFF. The CDR3 region has the DNA TGTGCCAGCAGCTCCACAGGGATTTCAAATGAAAAACTGTTTTTT.

The table lists this clonotype with many counts. This chain joins TRBV20-1 and TRBJ2-3; 11 nucleotides match TRBD2. This CDR3 region has 15 residues. Germline CDR1 DFQATT, CDR2 SNEGSKA (reference sequence). The V and J ends lost 5 bases and 3 bases, in that order; junction bases with no gene match: 7. The CDR3 is CSAHRLAGRTDTQYF. DNA for the CDR3: TGCAGTGCTCATAGACTAGCGGGACGGACAGATACGCAGTATTTT.

A remark on this clonotype: This clone may be a read error of a much larger clone one base away. The chain employs TRBV3-1 and TRBJ2-2, with D unclear. CDR3 length: 15 residues. Germline lookup yields CDR1 LGHDT and CDR2 YNNKEL (reference sequence). CDR3 amino acids: CVSSPIRTNTGELFF. The CDR3 bases are TGTGTCAGCAGCCCCATCCGGACGAACACCGGGGAGCTGTTTTTT.

This clonotype was observed a handful of times. The genes are TRBV2 and TRBJ1-4; D may be TRBD1 (5 bases). CDR3 length: 14 residues. The V gene's germline CDR1 is SNHLY and CDR2 FYNNEI. With 3 bases removed from V and 8 bases from J, the gap between germline ends came to 13 bases. The CDR3 spells CASSEGVLGEKLFF. The CDR3 DNA reads as TGTGCCAGCAGTGAGGGGGTTTTGGGGGAAAAACTGTTTTTT.

This clonotype was observed at least ten times. V usage is TRBV12-3 or TRBV12-4 and J usage is TRBJ1-1; 8 nucleotides match TRBD1. The CDR3 runs 14 residues. J gave up 4 bases and V 6 bases, and 7 bases lay outside the gene matches. Here the CDR3 DNA reads TGTGCCAGCAGCATACAGGGGGGAGGCACTGAAGCTTTCTTT. It yields the protein CASSIQGGGTEAFF.

This clonotype was counted many times. The chain has TRBV19 and TRBJ1-1; D not certain. Germline V lookup: CDR1 LNHDA, CDR2 SQIVND (reference sequence). The CDR3 spans 11 residues. Trimming took off 7 bases at V and 2 bases at J, with 5 bases between the two ends. Written as DNA, the CDR3 is TGTGCCAGTATTAGCAACACTGAAGCTTTCTTT. Amino acids: CASISNTEAFF.

At least ten counts were recorded for this clonotype. J is TRBJ2-7 and V is TRBV30, with D uncertain. CDR1 is GTSNPN and CDR2 is SVGIG in the germline V gene (reference sequence). V lost 1 base to trimming and J lost 3 bases, with 7 bases between them. This CDR3 is built from 12 residues. CDR3 loop: CAWSAMRYEQYF. In DNA, the CDR3 is TGTGCCTGGAGTGCGATGCGCTACGAGCAGTACTTC.

Ten or more counts support this clonotype. The chain uses TRBV6-9 and TRBJ1-6, with D uncertain. CDR1 MNHGY and CDR2 SVAAGI come from the germline V gene. V gave up 7 bases and J gave up 10 bases, with 11 bases separating them. The CDR3 sequence is 12 residues long. CDR3 sequence reads: CASMAGQSPLHF. Here the CDR3 DNA reads TGTGCCAGCATGGCAGGCCAATCACCCCTCCACTTT.

Ten or more counts support this clonotype. The chain joins TRBV7-2 to TRBJ2-5; the D gene is possibly TRBD2 (5 bases). The CDR3 is made up of 15 amino acids. V gave up 3 bases and J gave up 1 base, with 12 bases separating them. Germline V gene data show CDR1 as SGHTA and CDR2 as FQGNSA. The CDR3 protein is CASSFGADFQETQYF. The CDR3 DNA follows: TGTGCCAGCAGCTTCGGAGCGGACTTCCAAGAGACCCAGTACTTC.

V gene TRBV28 combines with J gene TRBJ2-5, with D perhaps TRBD2 (6 bases). Germline V gene sequence: CDR1 MDHEN, CDR2 SYDVKM. Deletions cut 3 bases from V and 2 bases from J, with 13 bases between. The length of the CDR3 is 15 residues. The CDR3 nucleotides are TGTGCCAGCAGTTTGGATGGCGGGACTCAAGAGACCCAGTACTTC. This sequence encodes CASSLDGGTQETQYF.

This clonotype appeared many times. The J gene is TRBJ2-1, the V gene TRBV7-9, with D hard to call. CDR1 SEHNR and CDR2 FQNEAQ come from the germline V gene (reference sequence). V lost 5 bases to trimming and J lost 5 bases, with 10 bases between them. The CDR3 is 13 amino acids. CDR3 nucleotide sequence: TGTGCCAGCAGCCACCTACAAAACAATGAGCAGTTCTTC. Translation gives CASSHLQNNEQFF.

The chain joins TRBV7-8 to TRBJ2-5; D may match TRBD1 or TRBD2 (6 bases each). The ends were cut back, 5 bases at V and 6 bases at J, with 19 bases in the middle. The CDR3 has 15 amino acids. Germline V gene sequence: CDR1 SGHVS, CDR2 FQNEAQ. CDR3 in amino acids: CASSAYGGEWKTQYF. DNA for the CDR3: TGTGCCAGCAGCGCTTACGGGGGCGAATGGAAGACCCAGTACTTC.

This clonotype appeared many times. One end of the junction is discordant with germline, which a read error may explain. The rearrangement links TRBV6-5 to TRBJ1-5; no reliable D call. This CDR3 comprises 16 residues. CDR1 is MNHEY and CDR2 is SVGAGI in the germline V gene. The CDR3 DNA follows: TGTGCCAGCAGTTACGGCCGGGCGATGAGCAATCAGCCCCAACATTTT. Amino acid sequence: CASSYGRAMSNQPQHF.

In regard to this clonotype: One junction end disagrees with the germline gene, perhaps due to a read error. The chain couples TRBV5-1 to TRBJ2-3; D not resolved. The CDR3 extends over 14 amino acids. The germline V gene has CDR1 SGHRS and CDR2 YFSETQ. The DNA of the CDR3 is TGTGCCAGCAGCTTCTCTGCGAGCACAGATACGCAGTATTTT. Residues: CASSFSASTDTQYF.

The chain combines TRBV20-1 with TRBJ2-7; D remains ambiguous. The CDR3 sequence is 14 residues long. Trimming pared 3 bases from V and 3 bases from J, leaving 15 bases between. Germline V gives CDR1 DFQATT, CDR2 SNEGSKA (reference sequence). The CDR3: CSASGQYPNYEQYF. CDR3 DNA: TGCAGTGCTAGCGGTCAGTACCCTAACTACGAGCAGTACTTC.

The V gene is TRBV15, the J gene TRBJ1-2; TRBD1 matches at 10 bases. Per germline, CDR1 LNHNV and CDR2 YYDKDF (reference sequence). The V segment lost 4 bases and the J segment 8 bases; nucleotides outside the gene matches: 13. The CDR3 consists of 16 residues. The CDR3 loop is CATSTSRDRGLWGYTF. The CDR3 DNA reads TGTGCCACCAGCACCTCCCGGGACAGGGGCCTCTGGGGCTACACCTTC.